This T cell receptor beta chain was obtained from a study of blood T cell repertoires in COVID-19. Enrolled through a virtual design, the participants were between roughly 18 and 89 years of age and came from fewer than 30 US areas. Recovered status applied to Cohort 3 donors who had two consecutive negative PCRs. It also applied to those with clearance or with symptom resolution. Libraries were prepared by immunoSEQ multiplex PCR; TCRdb keeps only in-frame clonotypes and omits some of them. The table records roughly 500,000 clones, 88% of them present only once. The V and J ends lost 8 bases and 2 bases respectively, with 13 bases between them. The CDR3 covers 14 residues. Germline lookup yields CDR1 MNHEY and CDR2 SVGAGI.

This rearrangement joins TRBV6-5 to TRBJ1-5; TRBD1 is a possible D gene (5 bases). This sequence was found in a woman in her 40s who had recovered from COVID-19. Material for sequencing was PBMCs or T cells enriched from blood (not recorded which). The CDR3 loop reads CASRLGQGNQPQHF. CDR3 DNA sequence: TGTGCCAGCCGCCTGGGGCAGGGCAATCAGCCCCAGCATTTT.